The 22 T cell receptor beta chains in this list originate from one sample, sequenced in a study of CD8+CD57+ T cells in acquired aplastic anemia. TCR beta VDJ combinations and CDR3 sequences were profiled from genomic DNA. TCRdb redid the calling of the reads with MiXCR, one entry per CDR3 protein. The data contain about 250,000 distinct CDR3 sequences, roughly half of them singletons. For sequencing, patients were chosen who had shown expansion of CD8+CD57+ cells by flow cytometry. Sequencing used sorted CD4+, CD8+, or CD8+CD57+ T cells (not recorded which) from PBMCs. The receptors stem from a human donor with aplastic anemia.

The J gene is TRBJ1-4, the V gene TRBV24-1; 7 nucleotides line up with TRBD1. The germline gives CDR1 KGHDR, CDR2 SFDVKD. The CDR3 runs to 15 residues. With V trimmed by 9 bases and J by 6 bases, 12 bases remained unmatched. Here the CDR3 reads CATGGGKGADEKLFF. CDR3 nucleotide sequence: TGTGCCACCGGAGGGGGGAAGGGGGCTGATGAAAAACTGTTTTTT.

This clonotype turned up a few times. J is TRBJ2-7 and V is TRBV20-1, with 12 bases that match TRBD2. This CDR3 comprises 15 residues. The germline V gene encodes CDR1 DFQATT and CDR2 SNEGSKA (reference sequence). V trimming: 3 bases; J trimming: 0 bases; junction bases outside the gene matches: 3. CDR3: CSASRLAGDSYEQYF. As DNA, the CDR3 is TGCAGTGCTAGCCGACTAGCGGGAGACTCCTACGAGCAGTACTTC.

The CDR3 spells CSVEGPNYEQYV. The CDR3 DNA sequence: TGCAGCGTTGAGGGGCCTAATTACGAGCAGTACGTC. The chain has TRBV29-1 and TRBJ2-7; weak D call: TRBD1 (5 bases). This CDR3 comprises 12 residues. Germline-derived CDR1 and CDR2 are SQVTM and ANQGSEA. The germline V and J ends were trimmed by 3 bases and 4 bases, with 10 bases remaining between them.

The sample holds one count of this clonotype. The junction departs from germline at one end; a sequencing error may be responsible. The V gene is TRBV7-6, the J gene TRBJ2-1, with 11 bases that match TRBD2. This CDR3 contains 19 residues. Germline V gene lookup returns CDR1 SGHVS and CDR2 FNYEAQ. The CDR3: CASSSRLAGGRDRDNEQSF. The CDR3 DNA is TGTGCCAGCAGCTCGCGTCTAGCGGGAGGCCGGGATAGGGACAATGAGCAGTCCTTC.

This clonotype was seen at least ten times. This chain connects TRBV7-8 to TRBJ2-1; tentatively, D is TRBD2 (5 bases). CDR1 is SGHVS and CDR2 is FQNEAQ in the germline V gene. The V and J ends lost 5 bases and 0 bases respectively, with 14 bases between them. This CDR3 contains 16 residues. The CDR3 sequence: CASSPLTTSSYNEQFF. CDR3 in DNA: TGTGCCAGCAGCCCGCTGACTACGAGCTCCTACAATGAGCAGTTCTTC.

This clonotype was counted a single time. This sequence may be a read error, since a much larger clone differs from it by one base. The chain combines TRBV28 with TRBJ1-6, with TRBD1 identical over 7 bases. Germline CDR1 MDHEN, CDR2 SYDVKM. CDR3 length: 16 residues. CDR3 DNA sequence: TGTGCCGGCAGTATCGAGACAGGGTCGGATAATTCACCCCTCCACTTT. It encodes CAGSIETGSDNSPLHF.

This clonotype showed up just once. CDR3 protein: CSAPLGLVKPDTQYF. Here the CDR3 DNA reads TGCAGTGCCCCTCTTGGACTAGTGAAGCCAGATACGCAGTATTTT. The rearrangement joins TRBV20-1 to TRBJ2-3; 7 bases match TRBD2. Germline loops: CDR1 DFQATT, CDR2 SNEGSKA (reference sequence). This CDR3 contains 15 residues. Trimming at V came to 6 bases and at J to 4 bases, leaving 13 bases not matched to a gene.

The rearrangement joins TRBV20-1 to TRBJ1-2; 7 nucleotides line up with TRBD1. This CDR3 comprises 14 residues. With V trimmed by 2 bases and J by 3 bases, 6 bases remained unmatched. Germline CDR1 and CDR2: DFQATT and SNEGSKA (reference sequence). The CDR3 spells CSARPTDRDYGYTF. As DNA, the CDR3 is TGCAGTGCTAGACCCACCGACAGGGACTATGGCTACACCTTC.

This clonotype appeared many times. The rearrangement joins TRBV20-1 to TRBJ1-2; D ambiguous. Germline lookup yields CDR1 DFQATT and CDR2 SNEGSKA (reference sequence). The CDR3 is made up of 13 amino acids. V was shortened by 2 bases and J by 2 bases, with 9 bases between the two germline ends. The CDR3 region is CSARRGTNYGYTF. The CDR3 nucleotides read TGCAGTGCTAGACGGGGAACGAACTATGGCTACACCTTC.

A remark on this clonotype: A junction boundary mismatches the germline segment, possibly from a read error. The chain has TRBV7-9 and TRBJ2-5; D unclear. Germline V gene lookup returns CDR1 SEHNR and CDR2 FQNEAQ (reference sequence). The CDR3 length is 15 residues. CDR3 DNA sequence: TGTGCCAGCGGCTTAGGATCTCTAGTTCAGGCGACCCAGTACTTC. Encoded protein: CASGLGSLVQATQYF.

To note about this clonotype: Sequence at one end of the junction differs from germline and may be a read error. The rearrangement uses TRBV5-1 and TRBJ2-7; 7 bases are a match to TRBD1. Germline CDR1 and CDR2: SGHRS and YFSETQ. This CDR3 spans 12 amino acids. CDR3 nucleotide sequence: TGCGCCAGCAGCGGGGACAGCTACGGGCAGTACTTC. This encodes CASSGDSYGQYF.

The CDR3 spells CASHRGPGGTTDTQYF. CDR3 sequence (DNA): TGCGCCAGCCACAGAGGACCGGGCGGGACAACAGATACGCAGTATTTT. This chain connects TRBV5-1 to TRBJ2-3; D is possibly TRBD1 or TRBD2 (6 bases each). Germline-derived CDR1 and CDR2 are SGHRS and YFSETQ. The CDR3 contains 16 residues. V was cut by 7 bases and J by 3 bases, with 21 bases left in between.

A remark on this clonotype: The CDR3 carries no conserved terminal phenylalanine or tryptophan, so it likely arises from a read error. J is TRBJ2-1 and V is TRBV7-2; 9 positions agree with TRBD2. The CDR3 length is 16 residues. Per the germline V gene, CDR1 is SGHTA and CDR2 is FQGNSA. CDR3 in DNA: TGTGCCAGCAGCCTAGCGGCGGGAGGGCCTAAGAATGAGCAGTTCCTC. It is translated as CASSLAAGGPKNEQFL.

This rearrangement joins TRBV24-1 to TRBJ1-3; 7 nucleotides agree with TRBD1. Germline CDR1 and CDR2: KGHDR and SFDVKD. V lost 7 bases and J lost 0; bases outside the gene matches: 8. The CDR3 is 16 residues long. The CDR3: CATSSGTDSSGNTIYF. The CDR3 nucleotides read TGTGCCACCAGCTCCGGGACAGACTCCTCTGGAAACACCATATATTTT.

The genes are TRBV7-9 and TRBJ2-7; 9 bases match TRBD1. Looked up from germline, CDR1 is SEHNR and CDR2 is FQNEAQ (reference sequence). The ends lost 6 bases at V and 3 bases at J; junction bases unmatched: 18. The length of the CDR3 is 18 residues. CDR3 amino acids: CASSPVGKLGTGFYEQYF. CDR3 in DNA: TGTGCCAGCAGTCCCGTTGGGAAGTTGGGGACAGGGTTCTACGAGCAGTACTTC.

CDR3 protein: CASSLFNEGETQYF. CDR3 coding DNA: TGTGCCAGCAGCTTATTTAATGAGGGAGAGACCCAGTACTTC. The chain is built from TRBV7-9 and TRBJ2-5, with a tentative D call TRBD2 (5 bases). V was trimmed by 2 bases and J by 4 bases, leaving 11 bases between them. From germline, CDR1 is SEHNR and CDR2 FQNEAQ (reference sequence). This CDR3 is built from 14 residues.

V and J are TRBV3-1 and TRBJ1-1; D remains unclear. V was pared by 1 base and J by 1 base, with 4 bases between. The CDR3 sequence is 13 residues long. Germline V gene data show CDR1 as LGHDT and CDR2 as YNNKEL (reference sequence). The CDR3: CASSQGENTEAFF. The CDR3 region has the DNA TGTGCCAGCAGCCAAGGAGAGAACACTGAAGCTTTCTTT.

The chain joins TRBV7-3 to TRBJ2-4, with a possible D match to TRBD2 (7 bases). This CDR3 contains 18 residues. CDR1 is SGHTA and CDR2 is FQGTGA in the germline V gene. The V end was cut by 7 bases, the J end by 1 base, with 23 bases between. CDR3 protein: CASNKKKGRGWAKNIQYF. The CDR3 nucleotides read TGTGCCAGCAACAAAAAAAAGGGGAGGGGGTGGGCCAAAAACATTCAGTACTTC.

Comment on this clonotype: One junction end does not reproduce the germline sequence, and a read error may be involved. The rearrangement uses TRBV20-1 and TRBJ2-7; maybe TRBD2 (5 bases). Germline values: CDR1 DFQATT, CDR2 SNEGSKA (reference sequence). CDR3 length: 15 amino acids. In nucleotides, the CDR3 is TGCAATGCTAGAGATACGGGCGGGTTGGGCTTCGAGCAGTACTTC. Encoded protein: CNARDTGGLGFEQYF.

Turning to this clonotype: A read error may explain this, as a much larger clone is one base away. This sequence joins TRBV10-3 and TRBJ2-1; 12 positions agree with TRBD2. The CDR3 sequence is 15 residues long. From germline, CDR1 is ENHRY and CDR2 SYGVKD. After removal of 3 bases from V and 7 bases from J, the junction contained 4 bases not matched to a gene. The CDR3, as DNA: TGTGCCATCAGTGACACTAGCGGGGGGATTAATGAGCAGTTCTTC. Residues: CAISDTSGGINEQFF.

The table lists this clonotype with many counts. The gene calls are TRBV5-6 and TRBJ1-5; D is unclear. The CDR3 totals 14 residues. V lost 0 bases and J 0 bases, leaving 4 bases between the germline ends. CDR1 and CDR2 from the germline V gene are SGHDT and YYEEEE. The CDR3 is CASSLENSNQPQHF. CDR3 coding DNA: TGTGCCAGCAGCTTGGAAAATAGCAATCAGCCCCAGCATTTT.

V is TRBV4-3 and J is TRBJ2-1; TRBD2 matches 8 bases. The V gene's germline CDR1 is LGHNA and CDR2 YSLEER. The trim removed 4 bases at V and 4 bases at J, leaving 6 bases unmatched. The CDR3 is made up of 15 amino acids. This chain's CDR3 is CASSPGGGKYNEQFF. CDR3 sequence (DNA): TGCGCCAGCAGCCCCGGGGGGGGGAAGTACAATGAGCAGTTCTTC.